Following are 21 T cell receptor beta chains from one sample sequenced in a study of T cells in women clearing cervical HPV infection. TCRdb keeps only in-frame clones here, not all; method: immunoSEQ multiplex PCR. In all, the sample yields around 30,000 clones. The sequenced sample consisted of blood buffy coat. These TCRs come from a woman between 18 and 70 years old with a cervical HPV16 infection that either progressed to CIN3+ or cleared (not recorded which).

In the case of this clone: The read ends 3 residues shy of where the CDR3 ends; the end is completed using the germline J gene. The chain joins TRBV7-2 to TRBJ1-3; no clear D. CDR3 length equals 16 residues. Trimming left V 0 bases short and J 0 bases short, with 9 bases between. Germline lookup yields CDR1 SGHTA and CDR2 FQGNSA. Partial CDR3 DNA: TGTGCCAGCAGCTTAGCCGGCGGATTCTCTGGAAACACC. Its translation is CASSLAGGFSGNT. The whole CDR3 is CASSLAGGFSGNTIYF.

Regarding this clone: The read halts 3 residues ahead of the CDR3 end, with the missing end drawn from the germline J gene. The genes are TRBV5-1 and TRBJ2-2, with 7 bases identical to TRBD1. Germline lookup yields CDR1 SGHRS and CDR2 YFSETQ. The CDR3 contains 15 residues. Partial CDR3 DNA: TGCGCCAGCAGCCGCCGACAGGGCAATGGGGAAAAG. Its translation: CASSRRQGNGEK. The CDR3 reads in full as CASSRRQGNGEKLFF.

About this clone: The observed sequence ends 3 residues before the CDR3 terminus, with the missing tail filled in from the germline J gene. V usage is TRBV19 and J usage is TRBJ1-3; a possible D gene is TRBD1 (5 bases). There are 17 residues in the CDR3. Germline V gene sequence: CDR1 LNHDA, CDR2 SQIVND (reference sequence). Trimming stripped 3 bases from V and 0 bases from J, with 15 bases between. The CDR3 is CASSIGQGLTSGNTIYF. CDR3 DNA (partial): TGTGCCAGTAGTATTGGCCAGGGACTAACCTCTGGAAACACC. Full variable domain (rest looked up from reference TRBV19 and TRBJ1-3): DGGITQSPKYLFRKEGQNVTLSCEQNLNHDAMYWYRQDPGQGLRLIYYSQIVNDFQKGDIAEGYSVSREKKESFPLTVTSAQKNPTAFYLCASSIGQGLTSGNTIYFGEGSWLTVV.

On this clone: The CDR3 extends 3 residues past the end of the read, so its final part is completed from the germline J gene. The chain joins TRBV20-1 to TRBJ2-1; 7 bases are shared with TRBD2. There are 13 residues in the CDR3. CDR1 is DFQATT, CDR2 SNEGSKA, per germline (reference sequence). V was pared by 6 bases and J by 6 bases, with 8 bases of the junction left unmatched. CDR3 DNA, as far as it was read: TGCAGTGCCCTCGGGGGGTCAAGCAATGAG. This translates into CSALGGSSNE. The entire CDR3 reads CSALGGSSNEQFF.

Turning to this clone: The read is 3 residues too short to cover the CDR3 end, so that end is filled in from the germline J gene. The rearrangement joins TRBV7-9 to TRBJ1-6, with unresolved D. CDR1 SEHNR and CDR2 FQNEAQ come from the germline V gene (reference sequence). Trimming shortened V by 6 bases and J by 10 bases, and 10 bases separated the two germline ends. The CDR3 is 12 amino acids. This CDR3 is CASSYSSSPLHF. CDR3 DNA, as far as it was read: TGTGCCAGCAGTTATAGTTCCTCACCC.

Incomplete CDR3 DNA: TGTGCCAGCAGTGACCGGGACAGAAAAGATACG. Its translation is CASSDRDRKDT. The whole CDR3 is CASSDRDRKDTQYF. V and J are TRBV2 and TRBJ2-3, with 7 bases aligning to TRBD1. The DNA ends 3 residues before the CDR3 does, and the rest of the CDR3 is filled in from the germline J gene. V gave up 3 bases and J gave up 5 bases; unmatched junction bases: 5. The CDR3 contains 14 residues. Germline V CDR1 and CDR2: SNHLY, FYNNEI.

Concerning this clone: Read data end 3 residues before the CDR3 end; the end is taken from the germline J gene. This sequence joins TRBV18 and TRBJ1-4, with D unresolved. CDR3 length: 13 amino acids. The V end was cut by 4 bases, the J end by 5 bases, with 8 bases between. Germline V CDR1 and CDR2: KGHSH, LQKENI. The CDR3 loop is CASSQGLNEKLFF. The CDR3 bases that were read are TGTGCCAGCTCACAGGGTCTCAATGAAAAA.

As for this clone: The read halts 3 residues ahead of the CDR3 end, with the missing end drawn from the germline J gene. This chain uses TRBV5-1 with TRBJ2-1, with D possibly being TRBD2 (6 bases). The CDR3 has 15 residues. Germline V gene lookup returns CDR1 SGHRS and CDR2 YFSETQ. Trimming removed 3 bases from V and 4 bases from J, with 14 bases in between. The DNA read from the CDR3 is TGCGCCAGCAGCTCCTCCGGGACTCTGTACAATGAG. Translation gives CASSSSGTLYNE. The entire CDR3 protein is CASSSSGTLYNEQFF.

Note on this clone: The read stops 3 residues short of the end of the CDR3; the missing end is completed from the germline J gene. The chain has TRBV7-2 and TRBJ2-4, with TRBD1 identical over 7 bases. Germline V lookup: CDR1 SGHTA, CDR2 FQGNSA. There are 12 residues in the CDR3. The CDR3 sequence: CASRGGLYGQYF. Partial CDR3 DNA: TGTGCCAGCCGAGGGGGCCTCTATGGT.

In regard to this clone: The sequence runs out 3 residues before the end of the CDR3; the remainder is reconstructed from the germline J gene. The V gene is TRBV2, the J gene TRBJ1-2; D remains unclear. Per the germline V gene, CDR1 is SNHLY and CDR2 is FYNNEI. The CDR3 loop spans 13 amino acids. The CDR3 reads CASSEADYNDYTF. The CDR3 DNA, read in part, is TGTGCCAGCTCAGAAGCAGACTACAATGAC.

A word on this clone: Read data end 3 residues before the CDR3 end; the end is taken from the germline J gene. The chain combines TRBV5-6 with TRBJ2-7, with D tentatively TRBD1 (6 bases). CDR3 length: 14 amino acids. Germline CDR1 SGHDT, CDR2 YYEEEE. Trimming took off 0 bases at V and 5 bases at J, with 12 bases between the two ends. The CDR3 bases that were read are TGTGCCAGCAGCTTGGTGGGGGCGCGCGACGAG. This gives the protein CASSLVGARDE. The CDR3 in full is CASSLVGARDEQYF.

As concerns this clone: The read stops 3 residues short of the end of the CDR3; the missing end is completed from the germline J gene. This sequence joins TRBV5-6 and TRBJ1-1, with D possibly matching TRBD1 (6 bases). The ends were cut back, 4 bases at V and 4 bases at J, with 11 bases in the middle. CDR1 SGHDT and CDR2 YYEEEE come from the germline V gene. This CDR3 contains 13 residues. CDR3 loop: CASSLLQGTEAFF. CDR3 DNA (partial): TGTGCCAGCAGCCTCCTACAGGGCACTGAA. Complete variable domain (other parts from reference TRBV5-6 and TRBJ1-1): DAGVTQSPTHLIKTRGQQVTLRCSPKSGHDTVSWYQQALGQGPQFIFQYYEEEERQRGNFPDRFSGHQFPNYSSELNVNALLLGDSALYLCASSLLQGTEAFFGQGTRLTVV.

Concerning this clone: The observed sequence ends 3 residues before the CDR3 terminus, with the missing tail filled in from the germline J gene. The chain joins TRBV5-1 to TRBJ2-1; D unresolved. Germline V lookup: CDR1 SGHRS, CDR2 YFSETQ. V was clipped by 6 bases and J by 7 bases, with 17 bases between them. The CDR3 totals 14 residues. CDR3 loop: CASKEAWATNEQFF. CDR3 DNA, as far as it was read: TGCGCCAGCAAAGAGGCGTGGGCCACGAATGAG.

Here the CDR3 reads CSARDGGGRLGQPQHF. CDR3 bases read: TGCAGTGCTAGAGATGGTGGGGGGAGGTTGGGTCAGCCC. The chain links TRBV20-1 to TRBJ1-5; TRBD1 is a possible D gene (5 bases). Read sequence stops 3 residues before the CDR3 end, and the germline J gene provides the missing end. V lost 0 bases and J lost 6, with 18 bases in between. Germline lookup yields CDR1 DFQATT and CDR2 SNEGSKA (reference sequence). The CDR3 contains 16 residues.

The CDR3 loop is CASSPGLAGVPEANVLTF. The CDR3 DNA, read in part, is TGTGCCAGCTCACCGGGGCTAGCGGGAGTACCCGAGGCCAACGTC. V usage is TRBV18 and J usage is TRBJ2-6; TRBD2 matches 10 bases. With the read ending 3 residues before the CDR3 end, the germline J gene is used to fill in that end. The CDR3 is made up of 18 amino acids. Germline lookup yields CDR1 KGHSH and CDR2 LQKENI. Trimming took 3 bases from V and 6 from J; bases not matched to a gene: 11.

As concerns this clone: The CDR3 extends 3 residues past the end of the read, so its final part is completed from the germline J gene. The V gene is TRBV6-2 or TRBV6-3, the J gene TRBJ1-2, with TRBD1 matching 7 bases. The CDR3 is 13 residues long. Germline CDR1 is MNHEY and CDR2 is SVGEGT. V lost 6 bases, J lost 1 base, and 2 bases stayed unmatched. The DNA read from the CDR3 is TGTGCCAGCAGGGGACAGCTTAACTATGGC. Encoded protein: CASRGQLNYG. The entire CDR3 sequence reads CASRGQLNYGYTF.

Comment on this clone: The CDR3 end lies 3 residues beyond the end of the read and is filled in from the germline J gene. V gene TRBV28 combines with J gene TRBJ2-3; D not resolved. V was shortened by 3 bases and J by 2 bases, with 9 bases between the two germline ends. The CDR3 is made up of 14 amino acids. The germline V gene has CDR1 MDHEN and CDR2 SYDVKM. CDR3 sequence: CASSFGRPTDTQYF. Incomplete CDR3 DNA: TGTGCCAGCAGTTTCGGCAGGCCCACAGATACG. Looking up the rest from reference TRBV28 and TRBJ2-3 gives the full variable domain: DVKVTQSSRYLVKRTGEKVFLECVQDMDHENMFWYRQDPGLGLRLIYFSYDVKMKEKGDIPEGYSVSREKKERFSLILESASTNQTSMYLCASSFGRPTDTQYFGPGTRLTVL.

With regard to this clone: The read ends 3 residues shy of where the CDR3 ends; the end is completed using the germline J gene. The chain has TRBV2 and TRBJ2-3; a possible D gene is TRBD1 (5 bases). The germline CDR1 and CDR2 sequences are SNHLY and FYNNEI. The CDR3 has 13 residues. The sequenced part of the CDR3 DNA is TGTGCCAGCACACGACAGCCTCAAGAGACG. Translated, it gives CASTRQPQET. The full CDR3 is CASTRQPQETQYF.

On this clone itself: Read data end 3 residues before the CDR3 end; the end is taken from the germline J gene. The genes are TRBV20-1 and TRBJ2-5, with no clear D. Trimming stripped 3 bases from V and 7 bases from J, with 24 bases between. There are 16 residues in the CDR3. CDR1 is DFQATT, CDR2 SNEGSKA, per germline (reference sequence). The DNA read from the CDR3 is TGCAGTGCTAGGAAGCTCCCGCCCCCTTCCCGTGGGACC. Residues: CSARKLPPPSRGT. The entire CDR3 is CSARKLPPPSRGTQYF.

With respect to this clone: Read data end 3 residues before the CDR3 end; the end is taken from the germline J gene. The chain uses TRBV4-1 and TRBJ1-2; no reliable D call. The CDR3 has 14 residues. CDR1 and CDR2 (germline): MGHRA, YSYEKL. The covered CDR3 bases are TGCGCCAGCAGCCAAGGCCAGAGAGGGTACGGC. Its translation is CASSQGQRGYG. In full, the CDR3 reads CASSQGQRGYGYTF.

Worth noting for this clone: The sequence runs out 3 residues before the end of the CDR3; the remainder is reconstructed from the germline J gene. The rearrangement joins TRBV7-6 to TRBJ1-4, with D possibly being TRBD1 (5 bases). The CDR3 has 13 amino acids. Germline CDR1 is SGHVS and CDR2 is FNYEAQ. The sequenced part of the CDR3 DNA is TGTGCCAGCAGCTTAGGGGGGGAACGAGAA. Protein product: CASSLGGERE. The entire CDR3 sequence reads CASSLGGERELFF.